This T cell receptor (beta chain) was sequenced during a study of T cells after yellow fever vaccination. Overall study results and limits: Post-booster repertoires contained most primary-vaccination clones again (96% CD4, 88% CD8).

The CDR3 totals 14 residues. Trimming took 3 bases from V and 2 from J, leaving 8 bases between them. CDR1 and CDR2 from the germline V gene are SNHLY and FYNNEI. This clonotype came up a few times. Its antigen is not known. TCRdb used MiXCR to reprocess the 5' RACE reads, holding one entry per CDR3 protein. The table shows 280,000 or so distinct CDR3 sequences, with around 8.6% occurring only once. The sequencing used CD4+ T cells sorted from PBMCs, collected 5 days after the yellow fever booster vaccination. The TCR was taken from a man younger than 35 who received the YFV17D yellow fever vaccine. The chain uses TRBV2 and TRBJ1-5, with D possibly TRBD1 on 5 matching bases. The CDR3 spells CASSETGRNQPQHF. The CDR3 DNA sequence: TGTGCCAGCAGTGAGACGGGACGCAATCAGCCCCAGCATTTT.